The clone carrying this TCR beta chain was observed a handful of times. Its antigen is undetermined. The germline V gene encodes CDR1 SQVTM and CDR2 ANQGSEA. The CDR3 is 9 amino acids. V lost 7 bases, J lost 3 bases, and 3 bases lay in between. The sample originates from a study of T-cell reconstitution after alpha-beta-depleted transplantation in children. This sample's TCRbeta library carried unique molecular identifier barcodes. TCRdb called the PCR reads again in MiXCR, with one record for every CDR3 protein. The repertoire holds roughly 100,000 distinct CDR3 sequences, approximately 6% seen once, with around 5.6% in the top ten. Study findings and constraints: Where alpha-beta T cells came from about two months after transplant was reportedly several hundred expanded graft clones. Among T cells one year after transplant, newly produced cells accounted for most counts and diversity.

The sequenced sample was PBMCs, mostly from graft donor cells, obtained 60 days after TCRalphabeta/CD19-depleted stem cell transplant. The rearrangement links TRBV29-1 to TRBJ1-2; D unclear. This TCR was recovered from a female patient aged 2-9 years who had a stem cell transplant for Fanconi anemia, so the T cells may come from the graft donor. CDR3: CSADYGYTF. In nucleotides, the CDR3 is TGCAGCGCCGACTATGGCTACACCTTC. The full variable domain, rest sourced from reference TRBV29-1 and TRBJ1-2, is SAVISQKPSRDICQRGTSLTIQCQVDSQVTMMFWYRQQPGQSLTLIATANQGSEATYESGFVIDKFPISRPNLTFSTLTVSNMSPEDSSIYLCSADYGYTFGSGTRLTVV.